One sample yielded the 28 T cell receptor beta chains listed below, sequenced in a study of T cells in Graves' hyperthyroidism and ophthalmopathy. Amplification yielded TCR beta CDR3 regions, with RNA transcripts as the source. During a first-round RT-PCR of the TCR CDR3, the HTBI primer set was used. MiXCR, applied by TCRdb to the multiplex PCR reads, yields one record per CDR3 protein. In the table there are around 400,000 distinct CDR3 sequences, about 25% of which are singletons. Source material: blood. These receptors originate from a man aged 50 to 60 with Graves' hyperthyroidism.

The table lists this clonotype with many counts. CDR3 in amino acids: CASSLGEGYEQYF. The CDR3 DNA follows: TGTGCCAGCAGCTTAGGCGAGGGCTACGAGCAGTACTTC. The gene calls are TRBV7-9 and TRBJ2-7, with D possibly matching TRBD2 (5 bases). Germline V CDR1 and CDR2: SEHNR, FQNEAQ (reference sequence). The V and J ends lost 1 base and 3 bases respectively, with 7 bases between them. This CDR3 has 13 residues.

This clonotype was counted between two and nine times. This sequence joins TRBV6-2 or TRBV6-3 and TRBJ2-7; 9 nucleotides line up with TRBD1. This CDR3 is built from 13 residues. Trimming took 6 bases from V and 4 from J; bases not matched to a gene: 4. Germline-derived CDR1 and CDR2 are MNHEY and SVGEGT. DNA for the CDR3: TGTGCCAGCAGCGACAGGGGGAAGTACGAGCAGTACTTC. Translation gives CASSDRGKYEQYF.

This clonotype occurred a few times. CDR3 sequence (DNA): TGTGCCAGCTCACCACCTAGCGCGAACACCGGGGAGCTGTTTTTT. It yields the protein CASSPPSANTGELFF. The rearrangement links TRBV18 to TRBJ2-2; perhaps TRBD2 as D (5 bases). V was pared by 0 bases and J by 0 bases, with 5 bases between. This CDR3 is 15 amino acids long. Germline V gene sequence: CDR1 KGHSH, CDR2 LQKENI.

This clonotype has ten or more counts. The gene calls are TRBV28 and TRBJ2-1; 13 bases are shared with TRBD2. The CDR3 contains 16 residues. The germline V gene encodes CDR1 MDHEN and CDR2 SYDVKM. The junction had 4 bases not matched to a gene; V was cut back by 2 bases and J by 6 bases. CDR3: CASSLRTSGRTNEQFF. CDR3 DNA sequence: TGTGCCAGCAGTTTACGGACTAGCGGGAGAACCAATGAGCAGTTCTTC.

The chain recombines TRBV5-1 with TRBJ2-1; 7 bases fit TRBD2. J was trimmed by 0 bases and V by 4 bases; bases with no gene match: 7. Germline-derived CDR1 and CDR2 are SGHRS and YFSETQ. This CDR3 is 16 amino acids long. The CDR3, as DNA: TGCGCCAGCAGCACCATGGGGGGGACCTCCTACAATGAGCAGTTCTTC. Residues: CASSTMGGTSYNEQFF.

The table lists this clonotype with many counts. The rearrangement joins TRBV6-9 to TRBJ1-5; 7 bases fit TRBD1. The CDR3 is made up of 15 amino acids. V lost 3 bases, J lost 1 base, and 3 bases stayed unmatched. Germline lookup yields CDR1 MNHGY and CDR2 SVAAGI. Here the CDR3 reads CASSYRGRSNQPQHF. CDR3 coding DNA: TGTGCCAGCAGTTACAGGGGGAGAAGCAATCAGCCCCAGCATTTT.

The CDR3 nucleotides are TGCGCCAGCAGCTACAGACAGGGACGGGATGAAAAACTGTTTTTT. Translated, it gives CASSYRQGRDEKLFF. The J gene is TRBJ1-4, the V gene TRBV5-1; 7 bases line up with TRBD1. The CDR3 covers 15 residues. V lost 3 bases, J lost 6 bases, and 8 bases stayed unmatched. Germline assignment: CDR1 SGHRS and CDR2 YFSETQ.

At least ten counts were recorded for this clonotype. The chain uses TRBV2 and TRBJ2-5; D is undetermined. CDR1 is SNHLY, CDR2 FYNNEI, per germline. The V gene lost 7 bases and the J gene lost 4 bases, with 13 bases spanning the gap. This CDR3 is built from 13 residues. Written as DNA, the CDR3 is TGTGCCAGCATCAACCTAGGCGTAGAGACCCAGTACTTC. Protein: CASINLGVETQYF. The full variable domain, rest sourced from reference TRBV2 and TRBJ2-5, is EPEVTQTPSHQVTQMGQEVILRCVPISNHLYFYWYRQILGQKVEFLVSFYNNEISEKSEIFDDQFSVERPDGSNFTLKIRSTKLEDSAMYFCASINLGVETQYFGPGTRLLVL.

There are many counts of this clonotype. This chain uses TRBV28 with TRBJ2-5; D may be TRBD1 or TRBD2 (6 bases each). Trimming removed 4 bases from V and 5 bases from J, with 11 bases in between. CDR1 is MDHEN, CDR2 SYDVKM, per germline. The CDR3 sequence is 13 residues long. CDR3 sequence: CASSSRGRETQYF. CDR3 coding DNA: TGTGCCAGCAGTTCCCGGGGGCGGGAGACCCAGTACTTC.

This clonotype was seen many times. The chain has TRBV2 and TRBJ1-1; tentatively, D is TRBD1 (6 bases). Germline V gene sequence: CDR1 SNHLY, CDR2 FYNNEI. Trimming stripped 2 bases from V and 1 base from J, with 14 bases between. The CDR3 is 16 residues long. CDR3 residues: CASSEYTGPGNTEAFF. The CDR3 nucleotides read TGTGCCAGCAGTGAATACACAGGGCCGGGGAACACTGAAGCTTTCTTT.

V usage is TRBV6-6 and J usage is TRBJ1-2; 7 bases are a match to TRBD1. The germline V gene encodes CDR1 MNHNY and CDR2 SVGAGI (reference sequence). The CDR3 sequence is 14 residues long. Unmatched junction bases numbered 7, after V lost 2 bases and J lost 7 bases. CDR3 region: CASSYRGQGSGYTF. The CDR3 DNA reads TGTGCCAGCAGTTACAGGGGGCAAGGTAGTGGCTACACCTTC.

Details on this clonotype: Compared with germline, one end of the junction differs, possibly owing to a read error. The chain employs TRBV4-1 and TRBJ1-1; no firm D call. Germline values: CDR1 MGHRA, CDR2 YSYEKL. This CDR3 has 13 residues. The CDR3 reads CASSQGRNAEAFF. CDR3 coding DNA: TGCGCCAGCAGCCAAGGGAGGAACGCTGAAGCTTTCTTT.

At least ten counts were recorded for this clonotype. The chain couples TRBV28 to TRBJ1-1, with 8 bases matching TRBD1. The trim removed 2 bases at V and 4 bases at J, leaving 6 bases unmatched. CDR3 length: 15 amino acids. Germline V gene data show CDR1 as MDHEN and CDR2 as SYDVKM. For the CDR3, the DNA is TGTGCCAGCAGTTTAAGCGGACAGGGCTTCACTGAAGCTTTCTTT. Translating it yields CASSLSGQGFTEAFF.

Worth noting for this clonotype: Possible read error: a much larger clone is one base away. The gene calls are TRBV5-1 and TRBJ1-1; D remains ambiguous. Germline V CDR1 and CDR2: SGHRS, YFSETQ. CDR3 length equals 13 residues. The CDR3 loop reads CASSLDVNTEALF. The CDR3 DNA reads TGCGCCAGCAGCTTGGATGTGAACACTGAAGCTCTCTTT. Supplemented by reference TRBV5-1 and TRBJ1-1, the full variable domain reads KAGVTQTPRYLIKTRGQQVTLSCSPISGHRSVSWYQQTPGQGLQFLFEYFSETQRNKGNFPGRFSGRQFSNSRSEMNVSTLELGDSALYLCASSLDVNTEALFGQGTRLTVV.

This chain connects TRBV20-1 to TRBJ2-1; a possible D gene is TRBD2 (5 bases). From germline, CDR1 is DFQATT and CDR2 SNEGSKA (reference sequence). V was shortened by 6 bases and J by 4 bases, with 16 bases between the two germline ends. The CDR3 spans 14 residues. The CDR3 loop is CSATSRAQYNEQFF. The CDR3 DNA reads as TGCAGTGCCACATCGAGGGCTCAATACAATGAGCAGTTCTTC.

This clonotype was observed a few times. The CDR3 here is CASSLRTSGTDTQYF. The CDR3 nucleotides read TGTGCCAGCAGCTTACGGACTAGCGGCACAGATACGCAGTATTTT. The chain combines TRBV13 with TRBJ2-3, with 9 nucleotides matching TRBD2. Germline loops: CDR1 PRHDT, CDR2 FYEKMQ (reference sequence). With V trimmed by 2 bases and J by 1 base, 1 base remained unmatched. The CDR3 sequence is 15 residues long.

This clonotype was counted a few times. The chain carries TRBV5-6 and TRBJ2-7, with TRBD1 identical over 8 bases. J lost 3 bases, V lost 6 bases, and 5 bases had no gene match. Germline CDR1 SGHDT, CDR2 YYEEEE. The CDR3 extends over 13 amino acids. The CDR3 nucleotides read TGTGCCAGCAACAGGGGGGAAAACTACGAGCAGTACTTC. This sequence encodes CASNRGENYEQYF.

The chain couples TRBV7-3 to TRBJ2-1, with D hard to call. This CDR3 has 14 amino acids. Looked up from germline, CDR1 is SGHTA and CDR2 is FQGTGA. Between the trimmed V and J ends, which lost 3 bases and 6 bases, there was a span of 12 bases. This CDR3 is CASSLRLSGNEQFF. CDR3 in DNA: TGTGCCAGCAGCTTGAGACTCTCTGGCAATGAGCAGTTCTTC.

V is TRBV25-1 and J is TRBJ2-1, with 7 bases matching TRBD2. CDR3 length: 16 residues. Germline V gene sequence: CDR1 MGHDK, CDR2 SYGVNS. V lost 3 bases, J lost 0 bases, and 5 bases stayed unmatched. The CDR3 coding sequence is TGTGCCAGCAGTGACCCTAGCGGCAACTCCTACAATGAGCAGTTCTTC. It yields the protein CASSDPSGNSYNEQFF.

The CDR3 region is CAISYSNEQFF. CDR3 DNA sequence: TGTGCCATCAGCTACTCCAATGAGCAGTTCTTC. The V gene is TRBV10-3, the J gene TRBJ2-1, with D unresolved. V dropped 6 bases and J dropped 6 bases, with 6 bases sitting between them. From germline, CDR1 is ENHRY and CDR2 SYGVKD. The CDR3 length is 11 residues.

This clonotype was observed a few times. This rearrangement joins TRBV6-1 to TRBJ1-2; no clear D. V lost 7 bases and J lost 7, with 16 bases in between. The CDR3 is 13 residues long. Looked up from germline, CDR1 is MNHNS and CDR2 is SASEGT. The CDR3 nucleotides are TGTGCCAGCAAGACTACAAGGGATCCTGGCTACACCTTC. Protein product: CASKTTRDPGYTF.

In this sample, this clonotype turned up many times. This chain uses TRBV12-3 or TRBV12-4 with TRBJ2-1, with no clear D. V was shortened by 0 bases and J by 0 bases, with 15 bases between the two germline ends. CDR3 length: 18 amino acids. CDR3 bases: TGTGCCAGCAGTTTAGCGCGGTTAGCCCTGAGCTCCTACAATGAGCAGTTCTTC. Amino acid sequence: CASSLARLALSSYNEQFF.

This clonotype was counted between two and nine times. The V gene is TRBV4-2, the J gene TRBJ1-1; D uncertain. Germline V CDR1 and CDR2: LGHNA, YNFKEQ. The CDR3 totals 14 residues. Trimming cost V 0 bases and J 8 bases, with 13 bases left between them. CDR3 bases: TGTGCCAGCAGCCAAGAGGCCCAAAGACTCGAAGCTTTCTTT. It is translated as CASSQEAQRLEAFF.

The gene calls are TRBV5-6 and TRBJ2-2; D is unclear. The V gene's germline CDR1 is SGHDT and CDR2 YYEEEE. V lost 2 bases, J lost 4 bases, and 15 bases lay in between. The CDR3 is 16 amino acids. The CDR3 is CASSFRAEGITGELFF. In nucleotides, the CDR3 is TGTGCCAGCAGCTTTCGAGCAGAAGGTATCACCGGGGAGCTGTTTTTT.

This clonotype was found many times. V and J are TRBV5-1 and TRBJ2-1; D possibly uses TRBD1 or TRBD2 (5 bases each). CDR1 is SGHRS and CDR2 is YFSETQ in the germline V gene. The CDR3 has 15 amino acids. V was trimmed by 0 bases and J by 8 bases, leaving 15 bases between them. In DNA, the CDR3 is TGCGCCAGCAGCTTGGCAGAGGTACGGGGCGATGAGCAGTTCTTC. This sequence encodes CASSLAEVRGDEQFF. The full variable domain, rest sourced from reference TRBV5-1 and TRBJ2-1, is KAGVTQTPRYLIKTRGQQVTLSCSPISGHRSVSWYQQTPGQGLQFLFEYFSETQRNKGNFPGRFSGRQFSNSRSEMNVSTLELGDSALYLCASSLAEVRGDEQFFGPGTRLTVL.

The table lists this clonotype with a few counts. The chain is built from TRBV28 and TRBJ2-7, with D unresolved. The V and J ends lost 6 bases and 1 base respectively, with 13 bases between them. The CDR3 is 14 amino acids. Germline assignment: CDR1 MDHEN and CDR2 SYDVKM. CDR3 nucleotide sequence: TGTGCCAGCAGCGTCCGGACGGGTTCCTACGAGCAGTACTTC. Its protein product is CASSVRTGSYEQYF.

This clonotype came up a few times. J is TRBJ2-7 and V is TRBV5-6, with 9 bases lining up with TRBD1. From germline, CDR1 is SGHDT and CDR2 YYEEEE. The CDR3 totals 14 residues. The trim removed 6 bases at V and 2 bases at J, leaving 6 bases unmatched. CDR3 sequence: CASKRQGVAYEQYF. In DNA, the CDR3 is TGTGCCAGCAAAAGACAGGGGGTTGCCTACGAGCAGTACTTC. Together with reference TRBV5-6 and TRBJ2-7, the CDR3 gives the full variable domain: DAGVTQSPTHLIKTRGQQVTLRCSPKSGHDTVSWYQQALGQGPQFIFQYYEEEERQRGNFPDRFSGHQFPNYSSELNVNALLLGDSALYLCASKRQGVAYEQYFGPGTRLTVT.

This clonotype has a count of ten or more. In DNA form, the CDR3 reads TGTGCCAGCAGTGACCAGAATTACTACGAGCAGTACTTC. This gives the protein CASSDQNYYEQYF. The chain links TRBV2 to TRBJ2-7; D remains ambiguous. Trimming removed 3 bases at V and 3 bases at J, with 9 bases between. The CDR3 spans 13 residues. From germline, CDR1 is SNHLY and CDR2 FYNNEI.